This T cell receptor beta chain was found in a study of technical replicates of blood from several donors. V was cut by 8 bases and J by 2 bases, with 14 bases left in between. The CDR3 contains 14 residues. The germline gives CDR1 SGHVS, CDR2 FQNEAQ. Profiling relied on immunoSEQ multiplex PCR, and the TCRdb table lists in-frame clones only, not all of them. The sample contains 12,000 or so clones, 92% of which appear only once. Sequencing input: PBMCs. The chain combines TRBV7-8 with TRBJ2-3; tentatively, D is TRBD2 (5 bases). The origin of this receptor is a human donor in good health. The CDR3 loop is CASEVSGNTDTQYF. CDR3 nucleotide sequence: TGTGCCAGCGAAGTAAGCGGCAACACAGATACGCAGTATTTT. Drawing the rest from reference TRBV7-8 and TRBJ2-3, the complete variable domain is GAGVSQSPRYKVAKRGQDVALRCDPISGHVSLFWYQQALGQGPEFLTYFQNEAQLDKSGLPSDRFFAERPEGSVSTLKIQRTQQEDSAVYLCASEVSGNTDTQYFGPGTRLTVL.